Listed below are T cell receptor beta chains from one sample, sequenced in a study of blood T cell repertoires in COVID-19. The data were produced by immunoSEQ multiplex PCR, yet TCRdb's version contains in-frame clones alone and is incomplete. This table holds about 330,000 clones, approximately 86% found once. The sample consisted of peripheral blood. The receptors stem from a man aged 25-45 years with COVID-19, enrolled during active disease. Each CDR3 is given with its conserved first and last residue.

J	V	length	CDR3
TRBJ2-5	TRBV7-2	11	CASFKEKTQYF
TRBJ2-1	TRBV18	16	CASSLPGQGSYNEQFF
TRBJ2-5	TRBV7-2	15	CASSLYGQGGETQYF
TRBJ1-4	TRBV9	14	CASSPRTGTEKLFF
TRBJ1-4	TRBV28	14	CASSLRLTNEKLFF
TRBJ2-7	TRBV27	12	CASRDIAYEQYF
TRBJ2-7	TRBV6-6	16	CASTQTSGGMSYEQYF
TRBJ2-1	TRBV7-9	17	CASSSEGTGVGYNEQFF
TRBJ1-3	TRBV13	14	CASSLDFSGNTIYF
TRBJ2-4	TRBV29-1	13	CSAYGQGSNIQYF
TRBJ2-2	TRBV11-2	15	CASRGRDPNTGELFF
TRBJ2-1	TRBV27	16	CASSDLAGSSYNEQFF
TRBJ2-1	TRBV4-2	15	CASSQVGGSYNEQFF
TRBJ1-2	TRBV9	14	CASSVVGQGTYYTF
TRBJ1-6	TRBV6-2/TRBV6-3	20	CASSYSIYDPGQGKNSPLHF
TRBJ2-7	TRBV6-5	13	CASRQTGSDEQYF
TRBJ1-5	TRBV19	14	CASRTDRLNQPQHF
TRBJ1-1	TRBV6-5	14	CASSSRGRNTEAFF
TRBJ1-1	TRBV27	15	CASSLTGMKDTEAFF
TRBJ1-1	TRBV7-9	13	CASSLTMNTEAFF
TRBJ2-3	TRBV19	15	CASSTAGTGTDTQYF
TRBJ1-2	TRBV7-2	16	CASSPAATYVNYGYTF
TRBJ2-6	TRBV28	17	CASRSPGQGSGANVLTF
TRBJ1-2	TRBV19	13	CASSWDRPYGYTF
TRBJ1-5	TRBV19	16	CATGTGGVQGNQPQHF
TRBJ2-1	TRBV9	15	CASSGRTSGYNEQFF
TRBJ2-1	TRBV14	20	CASSRPRTSGRALAYNEQFF
TRBJ1-2	TRBV28	13	CASSQAQGPGHTF
TRBJ2-7	TRBV28	17	CASSLSGQLFSSYEQYF
TRBJ1-6	TRBV5-6	15	CASSASRVSYSPLHF
TRBJ2-5	TRBV6-2/TRBV6-3	16	CASSYTGGTSQETQYF
TRBJ1-1	TRBV7-9	15	CASSLPGTIYTEAFF
TRBJ2-2	TRBV24-1	16	CATSDPGTGGTGELFF
TRBJ1-1	TRBV28	16	CASSLGQGMRGTEAFF
TRBJ2-4	TRBV13	14	CASSPTGTSGQRYF
TRBJ1-5	TRBV7-2	16	CASSLAQGQVYQPQHF
TRBJ2-5	TRBV28	14	CASSVYRDRETQYF
TRBJ2-7	TRBV28	14	CAAAGRVADYEQYF
TRBJ1-5	TRBV11-2	13	CASSHKYDQPQHF
TRBJ1-5	TRBV5-6	15	CASSITGGSNQPQHF
TRBJ2-5	TRBV19	14	CASSIQDGPRAQYF